This T cell receptor beta chain comes out of a study of blood T cells in healthy people across ages. The table lists this clonotype with a count of one. Its antigen is not identified. Sample-barcoded 5' priming and a J-beta primer mix drove a second PCR of roughly 7 to 11 cycles. TCRdb analysed the 5' RACE reads with MiXCR anew, one entry per CDR3 protein. The sample contains over a million distinct CDR3 sequences, roughly 64% of which appear only once. Total RNA amounts of at least 6 micrograms were extracted per sample. The CDR3 sequence is 16 residues long. The V gene's germline CDR1 is DFQATT and CDR2 SNEGSKA (reference sequence). V lost 1 base to trimming and J lost 3 bases, with 17 bases between them. General study results and limits: Unsorted PBMCs prevented conclusive naive versus antigen-experienced comparison.

The sequenced sample was blood. V is TRBV20-1 and J is TRBJ2-3; either TRBD1 or TRBD2 may fit D (6 bases each). This TCR came from a man younger than 35 in good health. For the CDR3, the DNA is TGCAGTGCTAGAGGGGTCCCGGGGGCGAGGACAGATACGCAGTATTTT. It yields the protein CSARGVPGARTDTQYF.